This TCR beta chain originates from a study of radiotherapy plus CTLA-4 blockade in lung cancer. Here immunoSEQ multiplex PCR was the method, and the copy in TCRdb shows in-frame clones only, minus some. The repertoire includes 50,000 to 70,000 clones, about 80% of them detected once, and 6.1% sits in the top ten. V was clipped by 3 bases and J by 1 base; unmatched bases: 5. Per the germline V gene, CDR1 is SGHRS and CDR2 is YFSETQ. This CDR3 has 16 amino acids. Study-level findings and limits: Among blood TCR repertoires after radiotherapy plus ipilimumab, tumor-derived clones expanded.

A single count supports this clone. Its specificity is not known. V is TRBV5-1 and J is TRBJ2-3, with 10 positions matching TRBD2. The TCR originated in a human donor with non-small cell lung cancer whose response to radiotherapy plus ipilimumab could not be evaluated. The sample was peripheral blood, taken from a patient treated with radiotherapy plus ipilimumab. The CDR3 DNA is TGCGCCAGCAGCTCCCGAGCGGGAGGGGGCACAGATACGCAGTATTTT. It codes for CASSSRAGGGTDTQYF.